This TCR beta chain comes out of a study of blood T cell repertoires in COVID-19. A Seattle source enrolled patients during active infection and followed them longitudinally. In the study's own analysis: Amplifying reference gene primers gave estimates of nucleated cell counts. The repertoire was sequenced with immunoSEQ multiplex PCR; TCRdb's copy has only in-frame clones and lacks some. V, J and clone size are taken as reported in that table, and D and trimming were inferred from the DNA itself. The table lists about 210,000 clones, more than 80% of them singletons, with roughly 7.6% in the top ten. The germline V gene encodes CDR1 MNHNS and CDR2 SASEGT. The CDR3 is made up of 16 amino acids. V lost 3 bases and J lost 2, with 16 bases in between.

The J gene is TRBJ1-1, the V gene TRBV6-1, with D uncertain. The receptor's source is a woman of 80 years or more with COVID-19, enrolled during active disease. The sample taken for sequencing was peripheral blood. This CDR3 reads CASSDWRNGPNTEAFF. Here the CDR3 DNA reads TGTGCCAGCAGTGATTGGAGGAATGGGCCAAACACTGAAGCTTTCTTT.